These 5 T cell receptor beta chains came from one sample sequenced in a study of cytomegalovirus exposure and HLA in healthy donors. PCR used 60 Vbeta primers and 13 Jbeta primers. The repertoire was sequenced with immunoSEQ multiplex PCR; TCRdb's copy has only in-frame clones and lacks some. There are roughly 180,000 clones in the sample; about 83% occur only once, and approximately 5.4% lies in the top ten. Material: PBMCs. All receptors derive from a woman aged 25-40 years in good health and CMV-seropositive.

The rearrangement links TRBV10-3 to TRBJ1-1; a possible D gene is TRBD1 (6 bases). Germline lookup yields CDR1 ENHRY and CDR2 SYGVKD. The V and J ends lost 7 bases and 4 bases respectively, with 13 bases between them. This CDR3 contains 13 residues. CDR3 sequence (DNA): TGTGCCATCACGGGGGGGCAGGGCACTGAAGCTTTCTTT. Its protein is CAITGGQGTEAFF.

The chain combines TRBV5-1 with TRBJ2-4; the D is unclear. The CDR3 covers 15 residues. V dropped 4 bases and J dropped 1 base, with 12 bases sitting between them. Germline V lookup: CDR1 SGHRS, CDR2 YFSETQ. CDR3 nucleotides: TGCGCCAGCAGCGCAGACACATCCGCCAAAAACATTCAGTACTTC. Translation gives CASSADTSAKNIQYF.

The V gene is TRBV10-2, the J gene TRBJ2-5, with a tentative D call TRBD2 (7 bases). CDR1 is WSHSY, CDR2 SAAADI, per germline. V lost 10 bases to trimming and J lost 2 bases, with 14 bases between them. The CDR3 has 13 amino acids. The CDR3 sequence is CATRGGTQETQYF. The DNA for the CDR3 is TGCGCCACTCGGGGAGGGACACAAGAGACCCAGTACTTC.

This rearrangement joins TRBV6-6 to TRBJ2-2; 7 positions match TRBD2. The trim removed 2 bases at V and 4 bases at J, leaving 4 bases unmatched. Germline assignment: CDR1 MNHNY and CDR2 SVGAGI (reference sequence). The CDR3 runs to 15 residues. The CDR3 loop reads CASSYTRLATGELFF. CDR3 sequence (DNA): TGTGCCAGCAGTTACACCCGACTAGCCACCGGGGAGCTGTTTTTT.

The gene calls are TRBV6-5 and TRBJ2-1; TRBD2 aligns across 7 bases. Germline V gives CDR1 MNHEY, CDR2 SVGAGI. The CDR3 has 11 amino acids. CDR3 amino acids: CGTSSYNEQFF. The CDR3 coding sequence is TGTGGGACTAGCTCCTACAATGAGCAGTTCTTC.